This T cell receptor beta chain was sequenced in a study of PD-1 blockade in classical Hodgkin lymphoma. Across the whole study: Nivolumab dosing for patients was 3 mg/kg, administered intravenously every 2 weeks. Broader study findings: A reduction in baseline TCR diversity was reportedly seen in newly diagnosed patients relative to healthy donors. Repertoire difference causes, possibly disease activity or prior therapy, remain undefined.

Sequencing used immunoSEQ multiplex PCR; TCRdb keeps in-frame clones, though not all of them. The table lists fewer than 40,000 clones, around 84% of them singletons. The time point was: cycle 4 day 1 (C4D1), after more than 5 weeks of nivolumab. Each patient's relapse followed autologous stem cell transplantation, and brentuximab vedotin exposure varied. Negative selection with magnetic separation was used to purify CD4+ T cells from thawed PBMCs. A remark on this clone: Its antigen remains unknown.

Germline V gene sequence: CDR1 SGHNT, CDR2 YENEEA. CDR3 size: 16 residues. V gave up 1 base and J gave up 0 bases, with 12 bases separating them. The V call is TRBV11-3, the J call TRBJ2-5; the D gene is possibly TRBD1 (6 bases). The receptor was isolated from a human donor with classical Hodgkin lymphoma. The starting material was CD4+ T cells from blood, obtained before the fourth cycle of nivolumab. As DNA, the CDR3 is TGTGCCAGCAGCTTAGGAAATCAGGGGTACCAAGAGACCCAGTACTTC. Translation: CASSLGNQGYQETQYF. Filled out from reference TRBV11-3 and TRBJ2-5, the complete variable domain reads EAGVVQSPRYKIIEKKQPVAFWCNPISGHNTLYWYLQNLGQGPELLIRYENEEAVDDSQLPKDRFSAERLKGVDSTLKIQPAELGDSAVYLCASSLGNQGYQETQYFGPGTRLLVL.